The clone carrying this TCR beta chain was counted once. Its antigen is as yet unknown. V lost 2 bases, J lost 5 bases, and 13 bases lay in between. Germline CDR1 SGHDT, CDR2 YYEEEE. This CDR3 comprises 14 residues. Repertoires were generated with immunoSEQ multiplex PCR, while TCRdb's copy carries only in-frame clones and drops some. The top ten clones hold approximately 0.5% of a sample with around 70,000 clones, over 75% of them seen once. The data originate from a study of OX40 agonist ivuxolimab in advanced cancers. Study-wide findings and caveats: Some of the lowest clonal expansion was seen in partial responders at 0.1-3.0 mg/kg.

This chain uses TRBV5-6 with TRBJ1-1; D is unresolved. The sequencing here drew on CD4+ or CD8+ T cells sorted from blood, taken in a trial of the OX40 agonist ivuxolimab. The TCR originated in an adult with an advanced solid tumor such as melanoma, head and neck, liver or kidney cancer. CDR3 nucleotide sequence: TGTGCCAGCAGCTTACTGGGGTACGGGACTGAAGCTTTCTTT. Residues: CASSLLGYGTEAFF.